This TCR beta chain comes out of a study of siplizumab effects on memory and regulatory T cells. Study-level results: Naive T cells, seemingly more diverse than memory cells, seemed major alloresponse contributors. It was not possible to assign a naive or memory phenotype to roughly 75-97% of proliferating CD4+ or CD8+ clones.

Of note for this clone: No antigen is known for it.

Profiling relied on immunoSEQ multiplex PCR, and the TCRdb table lists in-frame clones only, not all of them. The data show some 110,000 clones, with 85% to 95% seen just once and roughly 0.62% held by the top ten. The CDR3 covers 17 residues. The germline V gene has CDR1 SGHDT and CDR2 YYEEEE. The V gene lost 4 bases and the J gene lost 0 bases, with 16 bases spanning the gap. The rearrangement links TRBV5-6 to TRBJ2-2; possibly TRBD2 for D (6 bases). The receptor comes from a human donor in good health. What was sequenced was Tregs sorted from blood. In DNA form, the CDR3 reads TGTGCCAGCAGCGCGGACCCATGGGGGGCGAACACCGGGGAGCTGTTTTTT. It codes for CASSADPWGANTGELFF.